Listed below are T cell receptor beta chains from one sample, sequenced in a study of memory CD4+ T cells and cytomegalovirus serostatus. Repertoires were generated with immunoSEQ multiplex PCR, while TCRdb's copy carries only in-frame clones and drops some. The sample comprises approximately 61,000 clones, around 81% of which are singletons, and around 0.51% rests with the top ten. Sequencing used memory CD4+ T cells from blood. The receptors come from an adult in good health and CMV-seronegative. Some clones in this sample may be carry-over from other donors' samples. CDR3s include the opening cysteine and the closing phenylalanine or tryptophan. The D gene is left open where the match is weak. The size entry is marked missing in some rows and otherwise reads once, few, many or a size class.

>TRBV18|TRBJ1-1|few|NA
TGTGCCAGCTCCCCTCAGGGCACTGAAGCTTTCTTT
CASSPQGTEAFF
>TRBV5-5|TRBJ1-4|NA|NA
TGTGCCAGCAGCTTTCAAGGGGAAAAACTGTTTTTT
CASSFQGEKLFF
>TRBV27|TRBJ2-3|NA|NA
TGTGCCAGCAGTCCCCTCCGGGGATCTACAGATACGCAGTATTTT
CASSPLRGSTDTQYF
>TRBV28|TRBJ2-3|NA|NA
TGTGCCAGCAGAGGGTGGACCCGTAGCACAGATACGCAGTATTTT
CASRGWTRSTDTQYF
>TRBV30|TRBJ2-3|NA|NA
TGTGCCTGGAATTTGAGAATTACAGATACGCAGTATTTT
CAWNLRITDTQYF
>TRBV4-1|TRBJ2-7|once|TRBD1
TGCGCCAGCAGCCAAGACTCCCAAACAGGGGACGGGACCCCCTACGAGCAGTACTTC
CASSQDSQTGDGTPYEQYF
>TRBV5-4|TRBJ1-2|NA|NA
TGTGCCAGCAGCCTTGGTGGTGGGCTTAGATCACCCGGCTACACCTTC
CASSLGGGLRSPGYTF
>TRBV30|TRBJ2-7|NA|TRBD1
TGTGCCTGGAGTGGACTTAAGGACAGGGTAAAAGAGCAGTACTTC
CAWSGLKDRVKEQYF
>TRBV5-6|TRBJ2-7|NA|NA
TGTGCCAGCAGCCTACCCCGGGACAGCGGGGGCTACGAGCAGTACTTC
CASSLPRDSGGYEQYF
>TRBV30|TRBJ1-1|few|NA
TGTGCCTGGAGTGTCGCCAGATCTCCAGCTTTCTTT
CAWSVARSPAFF
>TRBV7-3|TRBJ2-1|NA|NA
TGTGCCAGCAGCTTTCTAGGGGGTCGGAACAATGAGCAGTTCTTC
CASSFLGGRNNEQFF
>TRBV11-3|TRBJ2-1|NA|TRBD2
TGTGCCAGCAGCACCGGGACTAGCGACGGCAATGAGCAGTTCTTC
CASSTGTSDGNEQFF
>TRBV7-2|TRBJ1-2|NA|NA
TGTGCCAGCAGCCCCCACAGGAAAGACTATGGCTACACCTTC
CASSPHRKDYGYTF
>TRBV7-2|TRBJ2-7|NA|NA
TGTGCCAGCAGCTTGGGGGACAACTCCTACGAGCAGTACTTC
CASSLGDNSYEQYF
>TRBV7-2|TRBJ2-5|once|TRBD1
TGTGCCAGCAGCTTCGGACAGGGTGGTTGGACCCAGTACTTC
CASSFGQGGWTQYF
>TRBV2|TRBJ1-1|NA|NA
TGTGCCAGCAGTGAAGGACAGCGACTTGAAGCTTTCTTT
CASSEGQRLEAFF
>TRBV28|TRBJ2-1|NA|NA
TGTGCCAGCCGGGCAAGCTGGGGGGGGCGCGACAATGAGCAGTTCTTC
CASRASWGGRDNEQFF
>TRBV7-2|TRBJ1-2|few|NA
TGTGCCAGCAGCCCCGCGAGGCCGACTAAGTTTGGCTACACCTTC
CASSPARPTKFGYTF
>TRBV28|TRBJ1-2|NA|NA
TGTGCCAGCAGTTTAGGTACAGAGCGTATGAGTGGCTACACCTTC
CASSLGTERMSGYTF
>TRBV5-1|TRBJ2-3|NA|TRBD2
TGCGCCAGCAGCGGACTAGGCGGCACAGATACGCAGTATTTT
CASSGLGGTDTQYF
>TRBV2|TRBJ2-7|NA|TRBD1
TGTGCCAGCAGTGTACCACAGGGGACCTCCTACGAGCAGTACTTC
CASSVPQGTSYEQYF
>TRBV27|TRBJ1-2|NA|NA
TGTGCCAGCAGTTTGTTTTTCGGGCGCGGCTACACCTTC
CASSLFFGRGYTF
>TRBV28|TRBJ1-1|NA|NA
TGTGCCAGCAGTTTAAAGGCGGTGAACACTGAAGCTTTCTTT
CASSLKAVNTEAFF
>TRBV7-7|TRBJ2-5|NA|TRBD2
TGTGCTAGCAGCGGGGGACGGGGGGCCGGGGAGACCCAGTACTTC
CASSGGRGAGETQYF
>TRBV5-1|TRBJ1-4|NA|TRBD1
TGCGCCAGCAGCTTGGCCCGGGACAGCTCTAATGAAAAACTGTTTTTT
CASSLARDSSNEKLFF
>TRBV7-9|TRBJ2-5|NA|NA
TGTGCCAGCAGCTTACCGCCCCAAGAGACCCAGTACTTC
CASSLPPQETQYF
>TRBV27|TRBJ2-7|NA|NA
TGTGCCAGCAGTAGAGGGGACAAAGACTACGAGCAGTACTTC
CASSRGDKDYEQYF
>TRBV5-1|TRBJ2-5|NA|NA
TGCGCCAGCAGCCCGGGAGGGACAGGGTACCAAGAGACCCAGTACTTC
CASSPGGTGYQETQYF